This T cell receptor (beta chain) originates from a study of T cells in narcolepsy. Study results and caveats: Blood of same and different patients, but not healthy controls, reportedly held recurring autoreactive clonotypes. Autoreactive clone sequences were missing from some blood memory CD4+ repertoires.

Using immunoSEQ multiplex PCR, the repertoire was profiled, and TCRdb retains in-frame clones only, with some absent. This repertoire shows about 30,000 clones, about 85% found once; its top ten account for over 0.9%. A remark on this clone: The antigen remains undetermined.

The CDR3 runs 15 residues. J was trimmed by 8 bases and V by 1 base; bases with no gene match: 9. Germline lookup yields CDR1 SGHTA and CDR2 FQGNSA. The source of this sequence is a human donor with narcolepsy. This chain uses TRBV7-2 with TRBJ1-1; 8 nucleotides line up with TRBD1. Sample: CD45RA- memory CD4+ T cells from PBMCs. The CDR3 protein is CASSLGDRPRKEAFF. CDR3 bases: TGTGCCAGCAGCTTAGGGGACAGGCCTCGTAAGGAAGCTTTCTTT.